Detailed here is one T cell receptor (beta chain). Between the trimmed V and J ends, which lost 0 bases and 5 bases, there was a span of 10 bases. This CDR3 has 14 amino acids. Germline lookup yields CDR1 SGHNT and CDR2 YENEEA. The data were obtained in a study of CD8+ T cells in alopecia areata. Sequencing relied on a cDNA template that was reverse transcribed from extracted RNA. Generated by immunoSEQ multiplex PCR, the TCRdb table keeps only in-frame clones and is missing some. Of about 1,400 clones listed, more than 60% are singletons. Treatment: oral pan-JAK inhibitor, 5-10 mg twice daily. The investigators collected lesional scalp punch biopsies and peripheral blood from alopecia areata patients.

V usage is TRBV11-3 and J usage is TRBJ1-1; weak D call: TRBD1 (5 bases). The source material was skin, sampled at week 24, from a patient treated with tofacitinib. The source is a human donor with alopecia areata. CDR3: CASSLDGDGTEAFF. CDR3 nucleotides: TGTGCCAGCAGCTTAGATGGGGACGGGACTGAAGCTTTCTTT.